The present entry profiles one T cell receptor (beta chain) with its context. The source of the sample is a study of blood T cell repertoires in COVID-19. Looking at the study overall: Sample material is recorded as cDNA or gDNA derived from T cells, B-cell-depleted T cells, or PBMCs.

The germline V and J ends were trimmed by 2 bases and 6 bases, with 10 bases remaining between them. CDR1 is MNHEY, CDR2 SVGEGT, per germline. This CDR3 is built from 13 residues. Generated by immunoSEQ multiplex PCR, the TCRdb table keeps only in-frame clones and is missing some. The sample carries about 180,000 clones, about 80% recorded once. Source material: peripheral blood. This chain joins TRBV6-2 or TRBV6-3 and TRBJ1-2; D is possibly TRBD1 (5 bases). The sequence was obtained from a man between 70 and 80 years old with active or convalescent COVID-19. In nucleotides, the CDR3 is TGTGCCAGCAGTTACGGGGCAGCTAATGGCTACACCTTC. Amino acid sequence: CASSYGAANGYTF.